This TCR beta chain was observed in a study of cytotoxic CD8 clonotypes in ibrutinib-treated CLL. Looking at the study overall: Among the samples, the mean was approximately 260,000 productive templates and over 90,000 productive rearrangements.

Sequencing used immunoSEQ multiplex PCR; TCRdb keeps in-frame clones, though not all of them. The sample holds fewer than 200,000 clones; under 90% are singletons and the top ten take roughly 4.5%. Germline V lookup: CDR1 LNHDA, CDR2 SQIVND (reference sequence). The V end was cut by 3 bases, the J end by 6 bases, with 21 bases between. This CDR3 region has 18 residues. This receptor was taken from a human donor with chronic lymphocytic leukemia. The sequencing here drew on PBMCs, taken after 24 months of ibrutinib treatment. This chain links TRBV19 with TRBJ1-6; no definite D call. In DNA, the CDR3 is TGTGCCAGTAGTATCATTAGGTCGGGCCGACGTGGTAATTCACCCCTCCACTTT. It is translated as CASSIIRSGRRGNSPLHF.